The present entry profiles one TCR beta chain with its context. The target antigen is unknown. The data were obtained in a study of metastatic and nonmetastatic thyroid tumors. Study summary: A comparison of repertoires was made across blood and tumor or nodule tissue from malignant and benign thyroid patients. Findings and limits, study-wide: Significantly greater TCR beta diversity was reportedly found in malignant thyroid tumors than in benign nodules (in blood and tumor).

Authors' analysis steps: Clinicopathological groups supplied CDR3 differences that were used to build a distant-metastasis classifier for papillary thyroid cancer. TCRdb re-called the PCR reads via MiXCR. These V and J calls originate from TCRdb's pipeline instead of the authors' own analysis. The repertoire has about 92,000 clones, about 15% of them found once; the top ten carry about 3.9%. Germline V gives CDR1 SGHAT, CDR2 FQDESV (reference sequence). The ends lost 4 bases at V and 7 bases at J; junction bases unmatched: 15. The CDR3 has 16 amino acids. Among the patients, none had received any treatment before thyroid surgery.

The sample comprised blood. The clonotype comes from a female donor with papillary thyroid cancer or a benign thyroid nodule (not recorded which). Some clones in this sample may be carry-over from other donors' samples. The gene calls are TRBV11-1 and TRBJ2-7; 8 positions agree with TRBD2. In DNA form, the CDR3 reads TGTGCCAGCAGCTCCCGAAGGTTTGCGGGGGGATCAGAGCAGTACTTC. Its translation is CASSSRRFAGGSEQYF. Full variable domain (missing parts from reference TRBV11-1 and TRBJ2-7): EAEVAQSPRYKITEKSQAVAFWCDPISGHATLYWYRQILGQGPELLVQFQDESVVDDSQLPKDRFSAERLKGVDSTLKIQPAELGDSAMYLCASSSRRFAGGSEQYFGPGTRLTVT.